This TCR beta chain was sequenced in a study of vaccination effects on CD4 cells after COVID-19 (dated 2022 in TCRdb). Broadly, across the study: Each participant received two doses of an mRNA SARS-CoV-2 vaccine, either BNT162b2 or mRNA-1273. In both COVID-19 convalescent patients and infection-naive vaccine recipients, the study compared SARS-CoV-2 spike-specific CD4+ TCR repertoires from before mRNA vaccination with those from after it. Altogether, around 9 COVID-19 convalescent patients and a few SARS-CoV-2-naive healthy vaccine recipients made up the full study. Cultures from other donors in the study were sequenced with the Oncomine TCR Beta short-read assay on an Illumina iSeq 100.

To identify antigen-specific CD4+ T cell clonotypes by their expansion, the ViraFEST assay first stimulated PBMC with viral peptide pools and then applied TCR sequencing. After less than 13 days of culture, CD4+ T cells were isolated with the EasySep CD4+ T cell isolation kit. Negative nucleocapsid antibody results before and after vaccination confirmed that the healthy vaccine recipients had no prior SARS-CoV-2 infection. A few million PBMC per well were cultured with approximately 10 ug/ml peptides in IMDM containing 5% human AB serum, roughly 10 IU/ml IL-2 and gentamicin. On days 3 and 7, half of the culture medium was replaced with fresh IL-2-containing medium. Unless noted otherwise, every peptide stimulation condition was cultured in triplicate wells. Using Ficoll-Paque Plus gradient centrifugation, PBMC were separated from whole blood and then either used fresh or cryopreserved at -140C. The spike proteins of SARS-CoV-2 and of the common cold coronaviruses HCoV-NL63, HCoV-OC43 and HCoV-229E were spanned by overlapping peptide pools. The QIAamp micro DNA kit was used to extract genomic DNA from the cultured CD4+ T cells.

The CDR3 spans 16 residues, from the cysteine through the phenylalanine. Only the CDR3 DNA stays, 48 bases, in frame from base 1. V is cut back by 5 bases and J by 5 bases, with 6 bases in the junction unmatched. For CDR1 and CDR2, the germline V gene lists MDHEN and SYDVKM. This clone has a single count. There is no known antigen for this receptor. Within one base of it there is no much larger clone, and no base qualities were kept. What the research found in general, with its limitations: Only a small number of convalescent patients were included, and no early post-infection timepoints were available, which limited the study. Both infection-induced and vaccine-induced clones contracted markedly at late post-vaccination timepoints, which is consistent with waning T cell responses. In healthy vaccine recipients, vaccine-induced clones were almost all SARS-CoV-2 mono-reactive, with only 1 of 255 cross-reactive with common cold coronaviruses.

Library prep was done by the immunoSEQ multiplex PCR assay. DNA from the CD4+ T cells that had been cultured and isolated underwent TCR beta CDR3 sequencing. In the paper's pipeline: Non-productive TCR sequences were removed, reads were trimmed to the CDR3 region, and CDR3s of at least 7 amino acids were retained. The MANAFEST web app was used to identify antigen-specific clonotypes by comparing expansion in peptide wells with expansion in reference cultures. To count as positive, a clone had to show expansion at FDR<0.05 compared with the reference and with all other wells, an odds ratio above 5, and a frequency above 0.1% in two replicate wells. Cross-reactive clonotypes were defined as significantly expanded in SARS-CoV-2 spike wells and in at least one common cold coronavirus spike condition. Levenshtein distance calculated with the stringdist R package was used to assess CDR3 similarity, and unrooted trees were constructed with ape in R 3.6.1. Imported from immuneACCESS, the table was reduced by TCRdb to in-frame sequences with V and J called. These copies leave out some clones; in studies compared against another copy, an unresolved V gene accounts for under half, and the cause of the remainder is not known. The V and J calls and the clone size are those of that table, but D and trimming were determined from the DNA. In all, the sample holds tens of thousands of clones, and roughly two thirds of those were seen once. In total, the top ten clones hold around 16% of the sample.

This receptor was identified in a human donor who received a COVID-19 vaccine. The chain couples TRBV28 to TRBJ2-1; 13 bases in the junction line up with TRBD2. Sequencing used CD4+ T cells from PBMCs cultured with SARS-CoV-2 spike peptides, obtained before COVID-19 vaccination. The cell subset or site label, as the study defines it: SARS-CoV-2 spike overlapping peptide pool stimulation. The CDR3 corresponds to CASSLGLAGVDNEQFF. The DNA sequence is given as TGTGCCAGCAGTCTCGGACTAGCGGGAGTAGACAATGAGCAGTTCTTC.